A selection of T cell receptor beta chains follows, all from one sample in a study of patients and donors after allogeneic stem cell transplantation. TCRdb reprocessed the RT-PCR reads via MiXCR and lists one record per CDR3 protein. The sample yields roughly 230,000 distinct CDR3 sequences, around an eighth seen once. Sequenced: blood, either unsorted or a sorted T cell fraction (not recorded which). These TCRs come from a human donor who was either an allogeneic HSCT recipient or a stem cell or donor lymphocyte infusion donor (not recorded which). It is not recorded whose cells these are; they may come from a transplant donor. The CDR3 runs from the conserved cysteine through the conserved F or W. A D gene is named only where the DNA matches it firmly. Only some rows state a clone size, as once, few, many or a class for expanded clones.

D	J	size	V	DNA	CDR3
TRBD2	TRBJ2-7	few	TRBV20-1	TGCAGTGCTAGTAAACTAGCGGACTACGAGCAGTACTTC	CSASKLADYEQYF
.	TRBJ2-1	few	TRBV2	TGTGCCAGCAGTGAATTGGGGAGCTCCTACAATGAGCAGTTCTTC	CASSELGSSYNEQFF
TRBD2	TRBJ2-5	.	TRBV5-5	TGTGCCAGCAGCTTGACTAGCGGGACCTGGGAGACCCAGTACTTC	CASSLTSGTWETQYF
.	TRBJ2-1	.	TRBV6-1	TGTGCCAGCAGTGCCAGACCGTTCGATGAGCAGTTCTTC	CASSARPFDEQFF
TRBD1	TRBJ2-1	few	TRBV6-5	TGTGCCAGCAGTTCCACTGACAGGGGGAACAATGAGCAGTTCTTC	CASSSTDRGNNEQFF
.	TRBJ1-1	.	TRBV30	TGTGCCTGGAGTGTACTAAAGACTGAAGCTTTCTTT	CAWSVLKTEAFF
.	TRBJ1-1	.	TRBV9	TGTGCCAGCAGTCGGGACATACTATCCCCTATGAACACTGAAGCTTTCTTT	CASSRDILSPMNTEAFF
TRBD1	TRBJ2-7	few	TRBV18	TGTGCCAGCTGCCGGGACAGGTCCTACGAGCAGTACTTC	CASCRDRSYEQYF
.	TRBJ1-1	many	TRBV20-1	TGCAGTGTTTTGGTGGCTGAAGCTTTCTTT	CSVLVAEAFF
TRBD1	TRBJ1-1	many	TRBV5-1	TGCGCCAGCAGCTTGGGGGGGTCCAGGGGGCTTCCCACTGAAGCTTTCTTT	CASSLGGSRGLPTEAFF
.	TRBJ1-2	few	TRBV24-1	TGTGCCACCAGTGGGGATAATAACTATGGCTACACCTTC	CATSGDNNYGYTF
TRBD1	TRBJ1-6	few	TRBV20-1	TGCAGTGCTCCTGGGACAGTAAATAATTCACCCCTCCACTTT	CSAPGTVNNSPLHF
TRBD2	TRBJ2-3	few	TRBV6-1	TGTGCCAGCAGCGATCCCAGCGGGGGCACAGATACGCAGTATTTT	CASSDPSGGTDTQYF
TRBD2	TRBJ2-1	.	TRBV14	TGTGCCAGCACTCCCCTAGCGGGAGTCTACAATGAGCAGTTCTTC	CASTPLAGVYNEQFF
.	TRBJ1-2	few	TRBV5-1	TGCGCCAGCAGGGAGGCAGCCAGCTATGGCTACACCTTC	CASREAASYGYTF
.	TRBJ1-1	.	TRBV29-1	TGCGCACACGGAGAACCCTCCCCCACTGAAGCTTTCTTT	CAHGEPSPTEAFF
.	TRBJ2-5	.	TRBV27	TGTGCCAGCAGTTTATCGTGGCAGGGACCAGAGACCCAGTACTTC	CASSLSWQGPETQYF
.	TRBJ1-5	.	TRBV19	TGTGCCAGTAGTATAGATGCGGCAGTGAATCAGCCCCAGCATTTT	CASSIDAAVNQPQHF
.	TRBJ2-7	.	TRBV2	TGTGCCAGCAGTGAAGGGCGGGGGCGATTCTACGAGCAGTACTTC	CASSEGRGRFYEQYF
.	TRBJ1-4	.	TRBV20-1	TGCAGTGCTACACCCAGGGAATGGCATGAAAAACTGTTTTTT	CSATPREWHEKLFF
TRBD1	TRBJ1-4	many	TRBV20-1	TGCAGTGCCACGGGACAGGGAATGGGGGTTGAAAAACTGTTTTTT	CSATGQGMGVEKLFF
.	TRBJ2-3	.	TRBV28	TGTGCCAGCAGCCCCGCTTTGCAGGGAAGTACAGATACGCAGTATTTT	CASSPALQGSTDTQYF
.	TRBJ1-3	.	TRBV5-1	TGCGCCAGCAGCTGGGGGGGGCCGAGCTCTGGAAACACCATATATTTT	CASSWGGPSSGNTIYF
TRBD1	TRBJ2-7	few	TRBV20-1	TGCAGTGCTTTGGATGGGACAGAAACCTCCTACGAGCAGTACTTC	CSALDGTETSYEQYF
.	TRBJ2-5	.	TRBV3-1	TGTGCCAGCAGCCAAGACCGGGTACAAGAGACCCAGTACTTC	CASSQDRVQETQYF
.	TRBJ1-1	.	TRBV6-5	TGTGCCAGCAGTTACGAGGCAGGGCGATTCTCTGAAGCTTTCTTT	CASSYEAGRFSEAFF
.	TRBJ1-1	.	TRBV12-3/TRBV12-4	TGTGCCAGCAGCGACTCGGGACTCATGAACACTGAAGCTTTCTTT	CASSDSGLMNTEAFF
.	TRBJ2-2	.	TRBV7-2	TGTGCCAGCAGCTTTATAAGGAACACCGGGGAGCTGTTTTTT	CASSFIRNTGELFF
.	TRBJ2-5	.	TRBV4-2	TGTGCCAGCAGCCAAGACTTCCGGGAGACCCAGTACTTC	CASSQDFRETQYF
.	TRBJ1-5	.	TRBV30	TGTGCCTGGAGTGTGGGCACCAATCAGCCCCAGCATTTT	CAWSVGTNQPQHF
TRBD2	TRBJ2-2	.	TRBV7-8	TGTGCCAGCAGCTCACAAGGACTAGCGGGATGGACCGGGGAGCTGTTTTTT	CASSSQGLAGWTGELFF
TRBD1	TRBJ1-2	.	TRBV4-1	TGCGCCAGCAGCCAAGAGCCAGGGGGCAGGTACTATGGCTACACCTTC	CASSQEPGGRYYGYTF
.	TRBJ2-1	once	TRBV19	TGTGCCAGTAAGGGAACACAAAAGGGCTCCAACAATGAGCAGTTCTTC	CASKGTQKGSNNEQFF